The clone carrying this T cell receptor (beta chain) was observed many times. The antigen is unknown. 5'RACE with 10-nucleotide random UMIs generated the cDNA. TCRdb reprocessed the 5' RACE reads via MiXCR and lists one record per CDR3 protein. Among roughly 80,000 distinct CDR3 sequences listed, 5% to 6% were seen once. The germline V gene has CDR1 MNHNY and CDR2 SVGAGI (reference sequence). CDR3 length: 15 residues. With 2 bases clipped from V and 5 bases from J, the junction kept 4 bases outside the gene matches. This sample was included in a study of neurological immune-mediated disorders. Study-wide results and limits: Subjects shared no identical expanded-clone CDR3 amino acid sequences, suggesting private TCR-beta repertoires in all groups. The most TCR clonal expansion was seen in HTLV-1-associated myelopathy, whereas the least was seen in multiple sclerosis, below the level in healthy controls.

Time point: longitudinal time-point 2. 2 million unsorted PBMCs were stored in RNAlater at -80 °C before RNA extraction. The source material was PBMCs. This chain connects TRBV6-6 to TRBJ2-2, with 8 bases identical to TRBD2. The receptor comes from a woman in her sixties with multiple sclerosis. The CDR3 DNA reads TGTGCCAGCAGTTACGCGGGGGGCGATACCGGGGAGCTGTTTTTT. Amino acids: CASSYAGGDTGELFF.